This TCR beta chain originates from a study of blood T cell repertoires in COVID-19. Background on the study: There were acute and convalescent COVID-19 samples, and they came from the United States, Italy and Spain.

Germline V gene lookup returns CDR1 SGHNT and CDR2 YYREEE (reference sequence). The CDR3 length is 17 residues. Trimming removed 0 bases from V and 5 bases from J; junction bases left unmatched: 11. The data were produced by immunoSEQ multiplex PCR, yet TCRdb's version contains in-frame clones alone and is incomplete. The table has some 52,000 clones, nearly 90% seen once. V and J are TRBV5-4 and TRBJ2-5, with TRBD1 matching over 9 bases. The sequenced material came from peripheral blood. The TCR was taken from a man between 60 and 75 years old with active COVID-19. The CDR3 DNA follows: TGTGCCAGCAGCTTGGGGGACAGGGTGAGGGTATGGGAGACCCAGTACTTC. This codes for CASSLGDRVRVWETQYF.